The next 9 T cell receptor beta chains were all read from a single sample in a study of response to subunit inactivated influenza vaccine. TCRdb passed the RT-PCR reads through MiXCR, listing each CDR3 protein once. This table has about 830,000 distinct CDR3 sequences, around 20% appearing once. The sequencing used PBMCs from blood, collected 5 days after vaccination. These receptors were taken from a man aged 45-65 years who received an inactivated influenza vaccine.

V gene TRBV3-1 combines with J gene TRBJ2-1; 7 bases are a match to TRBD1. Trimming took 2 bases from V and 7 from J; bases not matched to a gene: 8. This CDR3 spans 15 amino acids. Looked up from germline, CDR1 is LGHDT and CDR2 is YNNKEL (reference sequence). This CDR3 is CASSQPRQGVNEQFF. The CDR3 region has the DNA TGTGCCAGCAGCCAACCACGACAGGGCGTTAATGAGCAGTTCTTC.

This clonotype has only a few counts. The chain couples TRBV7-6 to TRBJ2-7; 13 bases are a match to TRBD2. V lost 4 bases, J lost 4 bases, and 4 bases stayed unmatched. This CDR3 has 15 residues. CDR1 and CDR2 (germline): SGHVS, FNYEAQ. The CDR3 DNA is TGTGCCAGCAGCTCCTGGACTAGCGGGAGTTACGAGCAGTACTTC. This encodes CASSSWTSGSYEQYF.

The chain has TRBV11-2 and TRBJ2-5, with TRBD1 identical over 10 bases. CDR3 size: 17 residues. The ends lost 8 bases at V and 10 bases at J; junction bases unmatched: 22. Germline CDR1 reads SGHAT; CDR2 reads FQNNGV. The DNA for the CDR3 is TGTGCCAGCTCCGGACAGGGGGGTATGGTCCTAACGGGGCGCCAGTACTTC. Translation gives CASSGQGGMVLTGRQYF. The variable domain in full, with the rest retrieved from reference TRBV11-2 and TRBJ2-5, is EAGVAQSPRYKIIEKRQSVAFWCNPISGHATLYWYQQILGQGPKLLIQFQNNGVVDDSQLPKDRFSAERLKGVDSTLKIQPAKLEDSAVYLCASSGQGGMVLTGRQYFGPGTRLLVL.

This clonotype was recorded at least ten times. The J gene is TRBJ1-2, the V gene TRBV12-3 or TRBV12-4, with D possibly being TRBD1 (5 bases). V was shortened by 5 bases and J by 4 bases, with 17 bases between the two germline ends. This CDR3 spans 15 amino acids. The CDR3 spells CASSPLRQGSYGYTF. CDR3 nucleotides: TGTGCCAGCAGTCCCCTACGGCAGGGCTCCTATGGCTACACCTTC.

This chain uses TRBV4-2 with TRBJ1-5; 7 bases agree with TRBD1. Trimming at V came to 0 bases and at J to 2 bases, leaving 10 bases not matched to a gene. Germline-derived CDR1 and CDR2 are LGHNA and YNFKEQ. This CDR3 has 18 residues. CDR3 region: CASSQDGTAKGGNQPQHF. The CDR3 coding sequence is TGTGCCAGCAGCCAAGACGGGACAGCGAAAGGAGGCAATCAGCCCCAGCATTTT.

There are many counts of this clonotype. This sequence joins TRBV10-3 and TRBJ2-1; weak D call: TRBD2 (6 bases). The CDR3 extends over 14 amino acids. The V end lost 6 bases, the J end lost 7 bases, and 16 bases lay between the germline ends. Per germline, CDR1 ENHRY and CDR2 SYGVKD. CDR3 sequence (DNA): TGTGCCATCAGGGGGGACTCGTCCTTGAATGAGCAGTTCTTC. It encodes CAIRGDSSLNEQFF.

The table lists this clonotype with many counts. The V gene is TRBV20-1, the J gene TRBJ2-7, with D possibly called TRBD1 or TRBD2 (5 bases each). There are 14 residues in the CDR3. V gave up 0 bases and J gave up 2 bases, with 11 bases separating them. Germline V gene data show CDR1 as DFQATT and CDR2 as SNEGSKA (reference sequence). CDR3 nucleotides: TGCAGTGCTAGAGATCACGAGGGGACCTACGAGCAGTACTTC. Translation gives CSARDHEGTYEQYF.

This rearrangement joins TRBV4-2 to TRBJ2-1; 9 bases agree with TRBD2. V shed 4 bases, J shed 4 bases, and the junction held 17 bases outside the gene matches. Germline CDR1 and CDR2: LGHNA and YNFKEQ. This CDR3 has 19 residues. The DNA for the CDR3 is TGTGCCAGCAGCCCAAGCGCTATCGCGGGAGGGCCCCTTTACAATGAGCAGTTCTTC. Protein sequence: CASSPSAIAGGPLYNEQFF.

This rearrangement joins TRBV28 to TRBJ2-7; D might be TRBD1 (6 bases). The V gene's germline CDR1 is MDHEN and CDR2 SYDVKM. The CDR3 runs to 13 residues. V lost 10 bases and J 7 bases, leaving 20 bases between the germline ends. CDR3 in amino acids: CATVTGPLVEQYF. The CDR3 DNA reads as TGTGCCACCGTAACAGGGCCCTTGGTTGAGCAGTACTTC.